This T cell receptor (beta chain) stems from a study of CD8+ T cells in alopecia areata. Overall study results and limits: Alopecia totalis/universalis scalp especially showed more expanded CD8+ clones than normal scalp.

Germline assignment: CDR1 PRHDT and CDR2 FYEKMQ (reference sequence). This CDR3 region has 16 residues. Trimming removed 4 bases from V and 5 bases from J; junction bases left unmatched: 11. RNA was extracted and reverse transcribed into cDNA as the sequencing template. Data came from immunoSEQ multiplex PCR; TCRdb stores just in-frame clones and leaves some out. The sample has some 4,000 clones, 68% seen once. Comment on this clone: Its antigen remains unknown.

The receptor was isolated from a human donor in good health. Sequencing was done on a sample of skin. This chain connects TRBV13 to TRBJ2-3, with 8 nucleotides matching TRBD1. CDR3 loop: CASSSFRDRSLDTQYF. CDR3 coding DNA: TGTGCCAGCAGCTCTTTCCGGGACAGGTCGCTAGATACGCAGTATTTT.